This TCR beta chain was observed in a study of shared clonotypes between healthy human individuals. This clone showed up just once. The data were produced by immunoSEQ multiplex PCR, yet TCRdb's version contains in-frame clones alone and is incomplete. This sample yields fewer than 3 million clones, of which less than 95% are seen a single time; about 0.41% belongs to the top ten. Germline V gives CDR1 SEHNR, CDR2 FQNEAQ (reference sequence). The germline V and J ends were trimmed by 8 bases and 3 bases, with 16 bases remaining between them. This CDR3 region has 15 residues. The V and J genes are TRBV7-9 and TRBJ2-2; D possibly matches TRBD1 or TRBD2 (5 bases each). The sequence was collected from a man between 18 and 29 years old in good health. Some clones in this sample may be carry-over from other donors' samples. Sequencing was performed on naive CD4+ T cells from PBMCs. As for subset: CD45RA+ positively selected. CDR3 coding DNA: TGTGCCAGCCCGCTGGTAGGGACGGACACCGGGGAGCTGTTTTTT. Its protein product is CASPLVGTDTGELFF.